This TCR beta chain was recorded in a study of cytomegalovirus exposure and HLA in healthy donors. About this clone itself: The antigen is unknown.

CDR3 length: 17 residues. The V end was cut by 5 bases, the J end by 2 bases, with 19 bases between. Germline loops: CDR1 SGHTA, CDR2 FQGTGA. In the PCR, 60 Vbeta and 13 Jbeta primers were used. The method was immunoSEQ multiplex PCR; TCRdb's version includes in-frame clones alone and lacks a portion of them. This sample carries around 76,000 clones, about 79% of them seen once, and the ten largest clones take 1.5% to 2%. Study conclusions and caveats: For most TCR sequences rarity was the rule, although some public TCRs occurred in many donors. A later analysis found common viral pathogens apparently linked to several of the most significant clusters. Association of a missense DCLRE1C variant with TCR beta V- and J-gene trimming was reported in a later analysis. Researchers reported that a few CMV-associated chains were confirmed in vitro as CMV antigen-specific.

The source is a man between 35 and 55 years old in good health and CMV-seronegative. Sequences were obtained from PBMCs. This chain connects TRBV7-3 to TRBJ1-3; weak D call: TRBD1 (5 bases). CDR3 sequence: CASSLPDSQRAGNTIYF. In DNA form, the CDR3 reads TGTGCCAGCAGCCTTCCTGACAGCCAGAGAGCTGGAAACACCATATATTTT.